Only one count was recorded for the clone carrying this T cell receptor beta chain. The target antigen is unknown. The PCR used 60 Vbeta and 13 Jbeta primers. Repertoires were generated with immunoSEQ multiplex PCR, while TCRdb's copy carries only in-frame clones and drops some. The sample lists about 120,000 clones, around four fifths seen once, with approximately 7% in the top ten. This sample was included in a study of cytomegalovirus exposure and HLA in healthy donors. Broader study findings: As was reported, the HLA-A and HLA-B alleles of most subjects were accurately predicted from TCR beta sequences.

The sequenced sample was PBMCs. This TCR was recovered from a male donor in good health and CMV-seronegative.

As DNA, the CDR3 is TGCGCCAGCAGCTTAGGGCTAGCAAACACCGGGGAGCTGTTTTTT. Translating it yields CASSLGLANTGELFF. J is TRBJ2-2 and V is TRBV5-1; a weak D match, TRBD2 (5 bases). Trimming took off 2 bases at V and 2 bases at J, with 10 bases between the two ends. The CDR3 runs to 15 residues. CDR1 is SGHRS, CDR2 YFSETQ, per germline.